This T cell receptor beta chain came from a study of cytomegalovirus exposure and HLA in healthy donors. The PCR employed 60 Vbeta primers together with 13 Jbeta primers. The protocol was immunoSEQ multiplex PCR, while the TCRdb copy is restricted to in-frame clones and leaves out a portion. Of more than 100,000 clones detected, 77% appear once; the ten largest clones hold 3.7%. Trimming took 1 base from V and 2 from J, leaving 12 bases between them. Germline loops: CDR1 MGHRA, CDR2 YSYEKL. The CDR3 is made up of 16 amino acids. Overall study findings and caveats: Most TCR sequences were uncommon, yet certain public TCRs appeared in many donors. Earlier analysis looked at TCR beta V segments, and most were productive about 87% or about 30% of the time. The study carried out a later analysis of TCR beta sequences. It associated approximately 17,000 of them with specific HLA alleles at a false discovery rate of 0.05.

This clone was seen a handful of times. Antigen: not known. This chain links TRBV4-1 with TRBJ2-1, with D unresolved. The sequenced material came from PBMCs. The clonotype comes from a human donor in good health. CDR3 nucleotide sequence: TGCGCCAGCAGCCAAGTTGATTTAGTTACCTACAATGAGCAGTTCTTC. It yields the protein CASSQVDLVTYNEQFF.